These T cell receptor beta chains were read from a single sample in a study of blood T cell repertoires in COVID-19. Profiled with immunoSEQ multiplex PCR; TCRdb holds only in-frame clones, not every one. Seen here are around 250,000 clones, 75% to 90% observed once, and the top ten hold about 3%. Material for sequencing was peripheral blood. Receptors were obtained from a woman younger than 45 with active or convalescent COVID-19. Each CDR3 is given with its conserved first and last residue. Fields, in order: D gene, V gene, clone size, J gene, CDR3 DNA, CDR3 protein. A D gene is named only where the DNA matches it firmly. Clone size appears in some rows only: once, few, many, or a class for an expanded clone.

d_gene: .; v_gene: TRBV28; abundance: few; j_gene: TRBJ1-1; CDR3nt: TGTGCCAGCAGTCGGAGCTCACCGGGAACTGAAGCTTTCTTT; CDR3aa: CASSRSSPGTEAFF
d_gene: TRBD1; v_gene: TRBV9; abundance: .; j_gene: TRBJ1-1; CDR3nt: TGTGCCAGCAGCGCGACTCCGGGACAGGAGTACACTGAAGCTTTCTTT; CDR3aa: CASSATPGQEYTEAFF
d_gene: .; v_gene: TRBV21-1; abundance: .; j_gene: TRBJ2-1; CDR3nt: TGTGCCAGCCAGCTGTCAGGCAATGAGCAGTTCTTC; CDR3aa: CASQLSGNEQFF
d_gene: .; v_gene: TRBV6-5; abundance: .; j_gene: TRBJ1-1; CDR3nt: TGTGCCAGCAGTTACGGGACGGGAGCTGAAGCTTTCTTT; CDR3aa: CASSYGTGAEAFF
d_gene: .; v_gene: TRBV9; abundance: .; j_gene: TRBJ2-7; CDR3nt: TGTGCCAGCAGCGTAGAACACAGTTCCTACGAGCAGTACTTC; CDR3aa: CASSVEHSSYEQYF
d_gene: .; v_gene: TRBV2; abundance: .; j_gene: TRBJ2-5; CDR3nt: TGTGCCAGCACCTTGGAACAGCGGCTTAAAGAGACCCAGTACTTC; CDR3aa: CASTLEQRLKETQYF
d_gene: .; v_gene: TRBV27; abundance: .; j_gene: TRBJ2-1; CDR3nt: TGTGCCAGCAGTTTTAGGTCGGGGGTGCAGTTCTTC; CDR3aa: CASSFRSGVQFF
d_gene: .; v_gene: TRBV19; abundance: .; j_gene: TRBJ1-3; CDR3nt: TGTGCCAGTAGTATGAACCGGGACACAAACACCATATATTTT; CDR3aa: CASSMNRDTNTIYF
d_gene: .; v_gene: TRBV3-1/TRBV3-2; abundance: .; j_gene: TRBJ2-3; CDR3nt: TGTGCCAGCAGCCTCTTGTCGGATACGCAGTATTTT; CDR3aa: CASSLLSDTQYF
d_gene: .; v_gene: TRBV7-2; abundance: .; j_gene: TRBJ1-2; CDR3nt: TGTGCCAGCAGCTTAGGTCACGGGTATGGCTACACCTTC; CDR3aa: CASSLGHGYGYTF
d_gene: .; v_gene: TRBV30; abundance: .; j_gene: TRBJ1-5; CDR3nt: TGTGCCTGGAGTGGATGGGGGGGCAATCAGCCCCAGCATTTT; CDR3aa: CAWSGWGGNQPQHF
d_gene: TRBD1; v_gene: TRBV3-1/TRBV3-2; abundance: few; j_gene: TRBJ2-6; CDR3nt: TGTGCCAGCGGGCAGGGGGTCGACTCTGGGGCCAACGTCCTGACTTTC; CDR3aa: CASGQGVDSGANVLTF